The source of this T cell receptor beta chain is a study of shared clonotypes between healthy human individuals. Sequenced by immunoSEQ multiplex PCR; TCRdb stores in-frame clones only, minus some. In the table there are some 1.1 million clones, approximately 80% of which are singletons. Trimming took 10 bases from V and 4 from J, leaving 11 bases between them. Germline loops: CDR1 ENHRY, CDR2 SYGVKD. This CDR3 comprises 11 residues. The genes are TRBV10-3 and TRBJ2-7; a possible D gene is TRBD1 (5 bases). This TCR was sampled from a man between 18 and 29 years old in good health. Some clones in this sample may be carry-over from other donors' samples. Source material: memory CD4+ T cells from PBMCs. Subset defined: CD45RA-negative fraction. For the CDR3, the DNA is TGTGCCACTCGACAGAAGTACGAGCAGTACTTC. This encodes CATRQKYEQYF.